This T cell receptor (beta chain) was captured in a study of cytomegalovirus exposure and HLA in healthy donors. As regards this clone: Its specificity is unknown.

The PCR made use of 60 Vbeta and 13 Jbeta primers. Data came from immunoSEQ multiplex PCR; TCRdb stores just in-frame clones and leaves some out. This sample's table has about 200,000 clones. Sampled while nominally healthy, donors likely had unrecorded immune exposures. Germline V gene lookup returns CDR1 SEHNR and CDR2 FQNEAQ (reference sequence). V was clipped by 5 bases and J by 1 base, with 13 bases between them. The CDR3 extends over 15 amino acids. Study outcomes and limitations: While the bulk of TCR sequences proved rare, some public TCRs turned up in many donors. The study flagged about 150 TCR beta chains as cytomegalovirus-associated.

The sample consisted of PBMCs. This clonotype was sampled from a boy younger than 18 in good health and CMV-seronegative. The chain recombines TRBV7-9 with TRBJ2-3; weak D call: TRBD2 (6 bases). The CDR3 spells CASSRIGGGTDTQYF. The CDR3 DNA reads TGTGCCAGCAGCAGAATCGGCGGGGGCACAGATACGCAGTATTTT.